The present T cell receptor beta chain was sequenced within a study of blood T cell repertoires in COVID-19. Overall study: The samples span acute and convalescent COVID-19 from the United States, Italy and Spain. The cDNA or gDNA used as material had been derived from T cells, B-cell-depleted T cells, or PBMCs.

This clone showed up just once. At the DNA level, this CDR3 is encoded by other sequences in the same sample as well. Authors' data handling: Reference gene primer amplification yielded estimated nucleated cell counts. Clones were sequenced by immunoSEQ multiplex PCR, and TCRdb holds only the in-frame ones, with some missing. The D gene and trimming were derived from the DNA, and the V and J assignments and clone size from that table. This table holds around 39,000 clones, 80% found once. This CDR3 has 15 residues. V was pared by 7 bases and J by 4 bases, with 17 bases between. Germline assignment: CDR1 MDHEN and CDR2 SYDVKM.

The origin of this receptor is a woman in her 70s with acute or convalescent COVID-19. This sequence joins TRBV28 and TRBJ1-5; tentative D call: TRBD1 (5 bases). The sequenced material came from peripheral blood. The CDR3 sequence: CASTLRGGGNQPQHF. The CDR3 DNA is TGTGCCAGCACGCTCCGCGGGGGGGGAAATCAGCCCCAGCATTTT.